This T cell receptor beta chain was observed in a study of CD8 T cells in ankylosing spondylitis. Broader study findings: Earlier literature documents some of the motif variants in reactive arthritis synovial fluid and blood. Clones linked to disease, bearing a CD8+ phenotype, were relatively rare in peripheral blood. It appeared that ankylosing spondylitis blood was characterized by a TCR beta motif of several highly homologous variants.

In regard to this clonotype: Its antigen remains unknown.

TCRdb used MiXCR to reprocess the 5' RACE reads, holding one entry per CDR3 protein. The top ten hold approximately 18% of the sample, which has over 700,000 distinct CDR3 sequences, around 20% seen once. The sample taken for sequencing was blood, either unsorted or a sorted T cell fraction (not recorded which). The sequence derives from a male donor with ankylosing spondylitis.

The CDR3 DNA sequence: TGCGCCAGCAGCCGCGGACTAGCGGGAGTCAATGAGCAGTTCTTC. Translated: CASSRGLAGVNEQFF. This sequence joins TRBV4-1 and TRBJ2-1, with TRBD2 matching over 13 bases. From germline, CDR1 is MGHRA and CDR2 YSYEKL. Trimming removed 4 bases from V and 6 bases from J; junction bases left unmatched: 3. The CDR3 contains 15 residues.